Each of the 21 T cell receptor beta chains below was sequenced from the same sample in a study of cytomegalovirus exposure and HLA in healthy donors. The PCR ran on 60 Vbeta and 13 Jbeta primers. Libraries were prepared by immunoSEQ multiplex PCR; TCRdb keeps only in-frame clonotypes and omits some of them. The sample yields roughly 110,000 clones, 75% to 85% seen once. Sequenced: PBMCs. The receptors derive from a man aged 50-59 years in good health and CMV-seronegative.

The rearrangement links TRBV18 to TRBJ1-5, with D possibly TRBD1 on 5 matching bases. The CDR3 loop spans 14 amino acids. Germline V gene data show CDR1 as KGHSH and CDR2 as LQKENI. Trimming left V 5 bases short and J 2 bases short, with 10 bases between. In nucleotides, the CDR3 is TGTGCCAGCTCAGGGGACTCCCGCAATCAGCCCCAGCATTTT. Translating it yields CASSGDSRNQPQHF.

The gene calls are TRBV10-3 and TRBJ1-2; 8 nucleotides match TRBD1. Germline V CDR1 and CDR2: ENHRY, SYGVKD. With V trimmed by 2 bases and J by 3 bases, 8 bases remained unmatched. The CDR3 runs 16 residues. In DNA, the CDR3 is TGTGCCATCAGTGAGGGGGGACAGGCAGGGGACTATGGCTACACCTTC. Its translation: CAISEGGQAGDYGYTF.

The chain links TRBV28 to TRBJ2-5, with 7 nucleotides matching TRBD1. Germline V gene sequence: CDR1 MDHEN, CDR2 SYDVKM. With V trimmed by 7 bases and J by 2 bases, 4 bases remained unmatched. The CDR3 is 13 amino acids. The CDR3: CASKRGPQETQYF. CDR3 in DNA: TGTGCCAGCAAGAGGGGGCCACAAGAGACCCAGTACTTC. Full variable domain (missing parts from reference TRBV28 and TRBJ2-5): DVKVTQSSRYLVKRTGEKVFLECVQDMDHENMFWYRQDPGLGLRLIYFSYDVKMKEKGDIPEGYSVSREKKERFSLILESASTNQTSMYLCASKRGPQETQYFGPGTRLLVL.

A note on this clone: Other DNA sequences of this sample code for an identical CDR3. The chain recombines TRBV5-1 with TRBJ2-5; TRBD1 might be the D (6 bases). The CDR3 loop spans 15 amino acids. V was clipped by 2 bases and J by 2 bases, with 13 bases between them. Germline-derived CDR1 and CDR2 are SGHRS and YFSETQ. The CDR3 loop reads CASSLSGTTQETQYF. As DNA, the CDR3 is TGCGCCAGCAGCTTATCCGGGACAACTCAAGAGACCCAGTACTTC.

The gene calls are TRBV11-2 and TRBJ2-5; 7 bases map to TRBD1. This CDR3 is 15 amino acids long. Germline CDR1 reads SGHAT; CDR2 reads FQNNGV. V was pared by 2 bases and J by 2 bases, with 5 bases of the junction left unmatched. Here the CDR3 reads CASSLQGVIQETQYF. In DNA, the CDR3 is TGTGCCAGCAGCTTACAGGGGGTGATTCAAGAGACCCAGTACTTC.

V gene TRBV19 combines with J gene TRBJ1-2; the D gene is possibly TRBD1 (5 bases). Germline CDR1 LNHDA, CDR2 SQIVND (reference sequence). The CDR3 covers 13 residues. The V and J ends lost 2 bases and 10 bases respectively, with 14 bases between them. The CDR3 sequence: CASSIRQLKLYTF. CDR3 coding DNA: TGTGCCAGTAGTATAAGACAGTTAAAGCTCTACACCTTC.

The chain is built from TRBV7-9 and TRBJ1-2; 7 nucleotides align to TRBD1. CDR3 size: 15 residues. Germline values: CDR1 SEHNR, CDR2 FQNEAQ (reference sequence). Germline trimming cut 5 bases from V and 0 bases from J; bases unmatched to any gene: 6. CDR3: CASSGTGASNYGYTF. The CDR3 bases are TGTGCCAGCAGCGGAACAGGGGCCTCTAACTATGGCTACACCTTC.

The chain links TRBV7-9 to TRBJ2-1; D is possibly TRBD1 (5 bases). V was clipped by 4 bases and J by 3 bases, with 13 bases between them. Germline CDR1 SEHNR, CDR2 FQNEAQ (reference sequence). The CDR3 length is 15 residues. In DNA form, the CDR3 reads TGTGCCAGCAGCTCCACAGGTCCCCTCTACAATGAGCAGTTCTTC. It encodes CASSSTGPLYNEQFF. Complete variable domain (other parts from reference TRBV7-9 and TRBJ2-1): DTGVSQNPRHKITKRGQNVTFRCDPISEHNRLYWYRQTLGQGPEFLTYFQNEAQLEKSRLLSDRFSAERPKGSFSTLEIQRTEQGDSAMYLCASSSTGPLYNEQFFGPGTRLTVL.

Comments on this clone: A read error may produce the germline difference seen at one junction end. The rearrangement uses TRBV4-1 and TRBJ2-1; no reliable D call. The CDR3 extends over 12 amino acids. The germline V gene has CDR1 MGHRA and CDR2 YSYEKL. CDR3: CASSQPYSEQFF. Here the CDR3 DNA reads TGCGCCAGCAGCCAACCGTACAGTGAGCAGTTCTTC.

This rearrangement joins TRBV5-1 to TRBJ2-3, with D possibly being TRBD1 (6 bases). Trimming removed 4 bases at V and 6 bases at J, with 9 bases between. The CDR3 sequence is 12 residues long. Germline V gene sequence: CDR1 SGHRS, CDR2 YFSETQ. This CDR3 reads CASSPQGDTQYF. DNA for the CDR3: TGCGCCAGCAGCCCCCAGGGGGATACGCAGTATTTT.

The chain joins TRBV19 to TRBJ2-2; unclear D gene. CDR1 LNHDA and CDR2 SQIVND come from the germline V gene (reference sequence). The CDR3 sequence is 12 residues long. The V end was cut by 4 bases, the J end by 7 bases, with 7 bases between. The CDR3 here is CASSTRYGELFF. The CDR3 bases are TGTGCCAGTAGTACGAGATACGGGGAGCTGTTTTTT.

This rearrangement joins TRBV4-1 to TRBJ2-1; 9 nucleotides agree with TRBD2. The CDR3 runs 15 residues. With V trimmed by 3 bases and J by 7 bases, 7 bases remained unmatched. The germline V gene encodes CDR1 MGHRA and CDR2 YSYEKL. The CDR3 region is CASSQGAGGLNEQFF. DNA for the CDR3: TGCGCCAGCAGCCAGGGGGCGGGGGGGCTAAATGAGCAGTTCTTC.

On this clone itself: Distinct nucleotide sequences in the sample also encode this CDR3. The genes are TRBV6-5 and TRBJ1-1; D ambiguous. The V end lost 6 bases, the J end lost 3 bases, and 5 bases lay between the germline ends. Germline V CDR1 and CDR2: MNHEY, SVGAGI. CDR3 length: 11 amino acids. CDR3 DNA sequence: TGTGCCAGCAGACGGGACACTGAAGCTTTCTTT. Amino acids: CASRRDTEAFF.

The chain links TRBV5-1 to TRBJ2-2; TRBD1 agrees at 9 bases. The CDR3 runs 14 residues. Germline-derived CDR1 and CDR2 are SGHRS and YFSETQ. Trimming removed 5 bases from V and 6 bases from J; junction bases left unmatched: 5. The CDR3 DNA sequence: TGCGCCAGCAGAGTGGGACAGGGTTCCGGGGAGCTGTTTTTT. As protein: CASRVGQGSGELFF.

The chain recombines TRBV12-5 with TRBJ2-2, with D possibly being TRBD2 (5 bases). The CDR3 consists of 16 residues. Germline V gene lookup returns CDR1 LGHNT and CDR2 FRNRAP. The ends were cut back, 8 bases at V and 4 bases at J, with 20 bases in the middle. CDR3 sequence (DNA): TGTGCTAGTCAGAGGGTTCGGGCTGCAGGCACCGGGGAGCTGTTTTTT. This translates into CASQRVRAAGTGELFF.

V usage is TRBV10-1 and J usage is TRBJ1-1, with D perhaps TRBD1 (5 bases). Germline V CDR1 and CDR2: WNHNN, SYGVQD (reference sequence). This CDR3 contains 13 residues. V was clipped by 2 bases and J by 6 bases, with 10 bases between them. DNA for the CDR3: TGCGCCAGCAGTGAGACTCAACAGGCTGAAGCTTTCTTT. Translating gives CASSETQQAEAFF.

The genes are TRBV5-1 and TRBJ1-6; 9 bases agree with TRBD1. The CDR3 has 17 amino acids. CDR1 is SGHRS and CDR2 is YFSETQ in the germline V gene. V lost 1 base to trimming and J lost 9 bases; unmatched junction nucleotides: 11. The CDR3 loop reads CASSLRRTGAVASPLHF. CDR3 DNA: TGCGCCAGCAGCTTGCGTCGGACAGGGGCGGTAGCTTCACCCCTCCACTTT.

The chain carries TRBV5-1 and TRBJ1-2, with D uncertain. Per germline, CDR1 SGHRS and CDR2 YFSETQ. V dropped 1 base and J dropped 2 bases, with 9 bases sitting between them. The CDR3 loop spans 14 amino acids. DNA of the CDR3: TGCGCCAGCAGCTTGACGAGCCTAAACTATGGCTACACCTTC. Amino acid sequence: CASSLTSLNYGYTF.

This clone has only one observation. V and J are TRBV30 and TRBJ1-5; D remains unclear. The CDR3 has 14 amino acids. V gave up 3 bases and J gave up 7 bases, with 16 bases separating them. Germline-derived CDR1 and CDR2 are GTSNPN and SVGIG (reference sequence). The CDR3 coding sequence is TGTGCCTGGAGGGGTCCCGGGGAAAAGCAGCCCCAGCATTTT. Protein: CAWRGPGEKQPQHF.

This sequence joins TRBV11-2 and TRBJ1-3, with D possibly matching TRBD1 (6 bases). There are 16 residues in the CDR3. V was clipped by 5 bases and J by 5 bases, with 19 bases between them. Germline CDR1 SGHAT, CDR2 FQNNGV. The CDR3 nucleotides are TGTGCCAGCAGCGTGGCGGGGGGCGCTTCGAGAAACACCATATATTTT. Protein sequence: CASSVAGGASRNTIYF.

This chain uses TRBV5-4 with TRBJ2-5, with D possibly matching TRBD1 (6 bases). Trimming took 2 bases from V and 3 from J, leaving 14 bases between them. CDR3 length: 15 amino acids. Germline CDR1 is SGHNT and CDR2 is YYREEE (reference sequence). The CDR3 spells CASSLPTGTEETQYF. CDR3 DNA sequence: TGTGCCAGCAGCTTACCCACAGGGACCGAAGAGACCCAGTACTTC.